The 21 T cell receptor beta chains listed next were all sequenced from one sample in a study of technical replicates of blood from a few donors. Libraries were prepared by immunoSEQ multiplex PCR; TCRdb keeps only in-frame clonotypes and omits some of them. The table lists roughly 87,000 clones, 90% to 95% of them singletons. The sample taken for sequencing was T cells isolated from PBMCs. These receptor sequences come from a human donor in good health.

This clone appeared a few times. J is TRBJ1-1 and V is TRBV6-4; TRBD1 matches at 9 bases. The germline gives CDR1 MRHNA, CDR2 SNTAGT. Losses at the gene ends were 0 bases for V and 5 bases for J; bases not matched to a gene: 13. CDR3 size: 18 residues. For the CDR3, the DNA is TGTGCCAGCAGTGACTCGGGGGCCGGGACAGGGATTCGTACTGAAGCTTTCTTT. Its protein is CASSDSGAGTGIRTEAFF.

This clone appeared once. The chain combines TRBV25-1 with TRBJ1-2; D ambiguous. Germline lookup yields CDR1 MGHDK and CDR2 SYGVNS. The CDR3 runs to 15 residues. The ends were cut back, 4 bases at V and 7 bases at J, with 19 bases in the middle. The CDR3 is CASSGATVGYSGYTF. In DNA form, the CDR3 reads TGTGCCAGCAGTGGCGCGACCGTCGGGTATTCTGGCTACACCTTC.

The rearrangement links TRBV30 to TRBJ1-5, with D hard to call. CDR1 and CDR2 from the germline V gene are GTSNPN and SVGIG (reference sequence). The ends were cut back, 0 bases at V and 0 bases at J, with 9 bases in the middle. The CDR3 is made up of 15 amino acids. CDR3 in amino acids: CAWSVPDNSNQPQHF. The CDR3 DNA sequence: TGTGCCTGGAGTGTTCCAGATAATAGCAATCAGCCCCAGCATTTT.

About this clone itself: The junction differs from germline at one of its ends, possibly a read error. This chain connects TRBV11-1 to TRBJ2-5; 9 bases agree with TRBD1. CDR1 and CDR2 from the germline V gene are SGHAT and FQDESV (reference sequence). The length of the CDR3 is 11 residues. DNA of the CDR3: TGTGCCAGCAGCCCTGGGACAGGGCAGAACTTC. Translating gives CASSPGTGQNF.

The rearrangement links TRBV18 to TRBJ1-3, with TRBD1 matching 7 bases. CDR1 and CDR2 (germline): KGHSH, LQKENI. This CDR3 is built from 14 residues. V trimming: 6 bases; J trimming: 2 bases; junction bases outside the gene matches: 4. Written as DNA, the CDR3 is TGTGCCAGCTCGACTGGGACAGCTGGAAACACCATATATTTT. It is translated as CASSTGTAGNTIYF.

V is TRBV6-5 and J is TRBJ2-3, with D hard to call. The CDR3 totals 13 residues. The germline gives CDR1 MNHEY, CDR2 SVGAGI. Trimming cost V 2 bases and J 4 bases, with 7 bases left between them. CDR3 amino acids: CASSYASADTQYF. The CDR3 bases are TGTGCCAGCAGTTACGCAAGCGCAGATACGCAGTATTTT.

This chain uses TRBV5-4 with TRBJ1-2, with 7 bases fitting TRBD1. V trimming: 1 base; J trimming: 5 bases; junction bases outside the gene matches: 2. The germline V gene encodes CDR1 SGHNT and CDR2 YYREEE (reference sequence). The CDR3 extends over 13 amino acids. This CDR3 reads CASSLQGEYGYTF. The CDR3 DNA sequence: TGTGCCAGCAGCTTGCAGGGGGAGTATGGCTACACCTTC.

This sequence joins TRBV11-2 and TRBJ2-3, with 7 positions matching TRBD2. CDR3 size: 15 residues. Germline loops: CDR1 SGHAT, CDR2 FQNNGV. V lost 4 bases, J lost 0 bases, and 4 bases stayed unmatched. This chain's CDR3 is CASSSSGTSTDTQYF. As DNA, the CDR3 is TGTGCCAGCAGCTCAAGCGGGACCAGCACAGATACGCAGTATTTT. Variable domain in full (rest from reference TRBV11-2 and TRBJ2-3): EAGVAQSPRYKIIEKRQSVAFWCNPISGHATLYWYQQILGQGPKLLIQFQNNGVVDDSQLPKDRFSAERLKGVDSTLKIQPAKLEDSAVYLCASSSSGTSTDTQYFGPGTRLTVL.

This clone turned up a few times. The V gene is TRBV6-5, the J gene TRBJ1-4; 7 positions agree with TRBD1. Germline CDR1 is MNHEY and CDR2 is SVGAGI. The CDR3 covers 14 residues. Trimming took 5 bases from V and 1 from J; bases not matched to a gene: 1. CDR3 bases: TGTGCCAGCAGTACAGGGGTAACTAATGAAAAACTGTTTTTT. Translation: CASSTGVTNEKLFF.

The rearrangement uses TRBV7-8 and TRBJ1-5, with D maybe TRBD1 (6 bases). The germline gives CDR1 SGHVS, CDR2 FQNEAQ. The CDR3 has 13 amino acids. The germline V and J ends were trimmed by 4 bases and 7 bases, with 11 bases remaining between them. The chain's CDR3 is CASSSLGAQPQHF. CDR3 sequence (DNA): TGTGCCAGCAGCTCCCTGGGGGCACAGCCCCAGCATTTT.

The chain couples TRBV19 to TRBJ2-1; 10 bases line up with TRBD2. The germline V gene has CDR1 LNHDA and CDR2 SQIVND (reference sequence). The CDR3 loop spans 15 amino acids. The trim removed 3 bases at V and 5 bases at J, leaving 4 bases unmatched. Written as DNA, the CDR3 is TGTGCCAGTAGTATCACTAGCGGGACCAACAATGAGCAGTTCTTC. Translating it yields CASSITSGTNNEQFF.

The rearrangement uses TRBV15 and TRBJ1-5; D is possibly TRBD1 (5 bases). The ends were cut back, 4 bases at V and 5 bases at J, with 15 bases in the middle. The CDR3 covers 15 residues. Germline lookup yields CDR1 LNHNV and CDR2 YYDKDF (reference sequence). The CDR3 sequence is CATSTSGGVDQPQHF. The CDR3 DNA is TGTGCCACCAGCACTTCTGGGGGGGTCGATCAGCCCCAGCATTTT.

The chain has TRBV11-2 and TRBJ2-5; 8 positions match TRBD2. CDR1 and CDR2 (germline): SGHAT, FQNNGV. Trimming took 6 bases from V and 11 from J; bases not matched to a gene: 5. This CDR3 region has 11 residues. In nucleotides, the CDR3 is TGTGCCAGCAGTACATCGGGGGGGCAGTACTTC. This translates into CASSTSGGQYF.

V and J are TRBV19 and TRBJ2-3, with TRBD1 matching 7 bases. V shed 0 bases and J 7 bases; nucleotides not matched to a gene: 13. The CDR3 has 17 residues. CDR1 LNHDA and CDR2 SQIVND come from the germline V gene (reference sequence). This CDR3 is CASSIDVRDRAKNTQYF. The CDR3 DNA reads as TGTGCCAGTAGTATAGATGTTAGGGACAGAGCCAAAAATACGCAGTATTTT.

The chain carries TRBV5-1 and TRBJ2-6, with a tentative D call TRBD1 (5 bases). CDR1 is SGHRS, CDR2 YFSETQ, per germline. V was cut by 2 bases and J by 1 base, with 7 bases left in between. This CDR3 is built from 15 residues. CDR3 residues: CASSLQDSGANVLTF. In DNA, the CDR3 is TGCGCCAGCAGCTTACAGGATTCTGGGGCCAACGTCCTGACTTTC.

This chain connects TRBV2 to TRBJ2-7, with TRBD1 matching 9 bases. Per germline, CDR1 SNHLY and CDR2 FYNNEI. Losses at the gene ends were 8 bases for V and 4 bases for J; bases not matched to a gene: 21. This CDR3 has 18 amino acids. The CDR3 is CASGSRGQGLRAGYEQYF. The CDR3 DNA is TGTGCCAGCGGATCAAGGGGACAGGGACTTCGGGCGGGGTACGAGCAGTACTTC.

The chain combines TRBV5-4 with TRBJ1-1; TRBD1 is a possible D gene (5 bases). Germline loops: CDR1 SGHNT, CDR2 YYREEE (reference sequence). V was pared by 0 bases and J by 0 bases, with 12 bases between. The length of the CDR3 is 16 residues. This CDR3 is CASSLAAGSVNTEAFF. For the CDR3, the DNA is TGTGCCAGCAGCTTGGCGGCAGGGTCGGTGAACACTGAAGCTTTCTTT.

The rearrangement links TRBV5-6 to TRBJ1-4; 9 bases are shared with TRBD1. The V gene end was trimmed by 3 bases and the J gene end by 6 bases; junction bases not matched to a gene: 6. This CDR3 is 15 amino acids long. Germline CDR1 SGHDT, CDR2 YYEEEE. The CDR3 nucleotides read TGTGCCAGCAGCTATGGGACAGGGAGGGATGAAAAACTGTTTTTT. It yields the protein CASSYGTGRDEKLFF.

V is TRBV10-2 and J is TRBJ1-1; D unclear. V was pared by 4 bases and J by 5 bases, with 5 bases between. Germline V CDR1 and CDR2: WSHSY, SAAADI. There are 11 residues in the CDR3. In DNA form, the CDR3 reads TGCGCCAGCAGTGCTAAGACTGAAGCTTTCTTT. Its protein is CASSAKTEAFF.

The chain links TRBV9 to TRBJ2-3; 8 bases are shared with TRBD2. Germline loops: CDR1 SGDLS, CDR2 YYNGEE. This CDR3 is built from 16 residues. V dropped 2 bases and J dropped 4; count of bases not matched to a gene: 9. The CDR3 DNA follows: TGTGCCAGCAGCGTCACCGGGACTAGAGTATCAGATACGCAGTATTTT. Translated, it gives CASSVTGTRVSDTQYF.

This chain uses TRBV12-5 with TRBJ2-1, with 8 bases lining up with TRBD1. Per germline, CDR1 LGHNT and CDR2 FRNRAP. CDR3 length equals 14 residues. With V trimmed by 1 base and J by 8 bases, 4 bases remained unmatched. The chain's CDR3 is CASGLGTGSDEQFF. In DNA, the CDR3 is TGTGCTAGTGGTTTGGGGACAGGGAGTGATGAGCAGTTCTTC.